Presented here are 13 T cell receptor beta chains from one specimen sequenced in a study of blood T cells in healthy people across ages. PCR was performed a second time for about 7 to 12 cycles using a sample-barcoded 5' primer and a J-beta primer mix. TCRdb re-called the 5' RACE reads through MiXCR, storing one row per CDR3 protein. The sample consists of hundreds of thousands of distinct CDR3 sequences, roughly 64% of them appearing once. Sequencing was performed on blood. These receptor sequences come from a young man in good health.

The chain combines TRBV2 with TRBJ2-1; D uncertain. CDR1 and CDR2 (germline): SNHLY, FYNNEI. CDR3 length: 10 residues. Deletions cut 3 bases from V and 13 bases from J, with 7 bases between. CDR3 protein: CASSEAQQFF. CDR3 DNA sequence: TGTGCCAGCAGTGAGGCCCAACAGTTCTTC.

The genes are TRBV19 and TRBJ1-2; 10 bases align to TRBD1. CDR3 length equals 15 residues. CDR1 and CDR2 from the germline V gene are LNHDA and SQIVND (reference sequence). With V trimmed by 7 bases and J by 7 bases, 12 bases remained unmatched. The chain's CDR3 is CASKTGQGSVGGYTF. Written as DNA, the CDR3 is TGTGCCAGTAAGACGGGACAGGGGTCTGTAGGTGGCTACACCTTC. The full variable domain, with the rest looked up from reference TRBV19 and TRBJ1-2, is DGGITQSPKYLFRKEGQNVTLSCEQNLNHDAMYWYRQDPGQGLRLIYYSQIVNDFQKGDIAEGYSVSREKKESFPLTVTSAQKNPTAFYLCASKTGQGSVGGYTFGSGTRLTVV.

The chain couples TRBV6-1 to TRBJ2-5, with TRBD1 as a possible D gene (5 bases). The J call may be in error: the DNA end matches TRBJ2-7 better. The germline CDR1 and CDR2 sequences are MNHNS and SASEGT. This CDR3 contains 13 residues. The CDR3 loop reads CASASSRVYEQYF. CDR3 nucleotide sequence: TGTGCCAGCGCCTCGAGCAGGGTATACGAGCAGTACTTC.

The chain is built from TRBV29-1 and TRBJ2-1; 10 bases fit TRBD1. The CDR3 length is 15 residues. V trimming: 7 bases; J trimming: 5 bases; junction bases outside the gene matches: 11. The germline gives CDR1 SQVTM, CDR2 ANQGSEA. The CDR3 is CSAGLTGGRDNEQFF. CDR3 in DNA: TGCAGCGCTGGATTGACAGGGGGCAGGGACAATGAGCAGTTCTTC.

The chain couples TRBV7-8 to TRBJ2-6; TRBD2 aligns across 9 bases. This CDR3 is built from 17 residues. Germline values: CDR1 SGHVS, CDR2 FQNEAQ. The V segment lost 3 bases and the J segment 7 bases; nucleotides outside the gene matches: 10. CDR3 DNA sequence: TGTGCCAGCAGCTTGATAGCGGGGGCGTTTACAGCCAACGTCCTGACTTTC. As protein: CASSLIAGAFTANVLTF.

This clonotype is a singleton in its sample. The chain uses TRBV5-6 and TRBJ2-5, with 7 bases aligning to TRBD1. The J call may be incorrect, as the DNA end agrees better with TRBJ2-7. CDR1 and CDR2 (germline): SGHDT, YYEEEE. The CDR3 has 14 residues. For the CDR3, the DNA is TGTGCCAGCAGCACGTTGGACAGGACCTACGAGCAGTACTTC. Protein: CASSTLDRTYEQYF.

This clonotype was seen more than once but under ten times. A much larger clone sits a single nucleotide away, making a read error possible. The rearrangement links TRBV12-3 or TRBV12-4 to TRBJ2-4; 12 bases map to TRBD2. The end of the DNA fits TRBJ2-7 better, so the J call may be wrong. CDR3 length: 14 residues. CDR3 nucleotides: TGTGCCAGCAGTGTGACTAGCGGGAGTTCCGAGCAGTACTTC. It is translated as CASSVTSGSSEQYF.

This chain joins TRBV20-1 and TRBJ2-7, with D uncertain. The CDR3 is 13 residues long. V was clipped by 5 bases and J by 2 bases, with 13 bases between them. Germline V gives CDR1 DFQATT, CDR2 SNEGSKA (reference sequence). This CDR3 reads CSAPVLFTYEQYF. The DNA of the CDR3 is TGCAGTGCTCCAGTACTTTTCACCTACGAGCAGTACTTC.

This clonotype was counted once. The V call is TRBV20-1, the J call TRBJ2-1; the D is unclear. V was trimmed by 2 bases and J by 3 bases, leaving 14 bases between them. Per the germline V gene, CDR1 is DFQATT and CDR2 is SNEGSKA (reference sequence). This CDR3 comprises 15 residues. CDR3 amino acids: CSARLIKSNYNEQFF. For the CDR3, the DNA is TGCAGTGCTAGACTTATTAAGAGCAACTACAATGAGCAGTTCTTC.

This clonotype was picked up a small number of times. The chain links TRBV4-3 to TRBJ1-2; 7 bases match TRBD1. Germline V gives CDR1 LGHNA, CDR2 YSLEER. Losses at the gene ends were 1 base for V and 3 bases for J; bases not matched to a gene: 8. This CDR3 region has 16 residues. CDR3 nucleotide sequence: TGCGCCAGCAGCCAAGGGCCCCAGGGGGTGGACTATGGCTACACCTTC. It specifies CASSQGPQGVDYGYTF.

This sequence joins TRBV29-1 and TRBJ2-7; TRBD1 might be the D (6 bases). The CDR3 consists of 12 residues. CDR1 and CDR2 from the germline V gene are SQVTM and ANQGSEA. V was pared by 3 bases and J by 5 bases, with 11 bases between. CDR3 sequence (DNA): TGCAGCGTTGACAGGGGTTTTGACGAGCAGTACTTC. It codes for CSVDRGFDEQYF.

The CDR3 reads CSVEVWNTEAFF. The CDR3 DNA reads TGCAGCGTTGAAGTTTGGAACACTGAAGCTTTCTTT. This sequence joins TRBV29-1 and TRBJ1-1, with D unresolved. Trimming removed 1 base at V and 1 base at J, with 4 bases between. The germline V gene encodes CDR1 SQVTM and CDR2 ANQGSEA. This CDR3 spans 12 amino acids. Supplemented by reference TRBV29-1 and TRBJ1-1, the full variable domain reads SAVISQKPSRDICQRGTSLTIQCQVDSQVTMMFWYRQQPGQSLTLIATANQGSEATYESGFVIDKFPISRPNLTFSTLTVSNMSPEDSSIYLCSVEVWNTEAFFGQGTRLTVV.

The chain joins TRBV11-3 to TRBJ2-3, with 7 bases fitting TRBD2. With 0 bases clipped from V and 14 bases from J, the junction kept 8 bases outside the gene matches. The CDR3 spans 13 residues. Germline V gives CDR1 SGHNT, CDR2 YENEEA. CDR3 nucleotide sequence: TGTGCCAGCAGCTTAGATTATGGCGGGAGCCCGTATTTT. This encodes CASSLDYGGSPYF.